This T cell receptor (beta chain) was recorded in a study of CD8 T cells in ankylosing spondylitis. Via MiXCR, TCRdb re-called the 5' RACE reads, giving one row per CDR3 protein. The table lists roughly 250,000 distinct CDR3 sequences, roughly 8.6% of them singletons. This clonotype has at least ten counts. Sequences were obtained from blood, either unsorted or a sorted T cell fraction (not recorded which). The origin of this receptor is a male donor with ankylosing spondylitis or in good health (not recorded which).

The CDR3 nucleotides are TGTGCCATCAGCCCCAGGGTGGCGGGGGATGGAGGTACGCAGTATTTT. It translates to CAISPRVAGDGGTQYF. The chain carries TRBV10-3 and TRBJ2-3; 7 bases are a match to TRBD2. The trim removed 6 bases at V and 8 bases at J, leaving 17 bases unmatched. CDR1 ENHRY and CDR2 SYGVKD come from the germline V gene. The CDR3 extends over 16 amino acids.